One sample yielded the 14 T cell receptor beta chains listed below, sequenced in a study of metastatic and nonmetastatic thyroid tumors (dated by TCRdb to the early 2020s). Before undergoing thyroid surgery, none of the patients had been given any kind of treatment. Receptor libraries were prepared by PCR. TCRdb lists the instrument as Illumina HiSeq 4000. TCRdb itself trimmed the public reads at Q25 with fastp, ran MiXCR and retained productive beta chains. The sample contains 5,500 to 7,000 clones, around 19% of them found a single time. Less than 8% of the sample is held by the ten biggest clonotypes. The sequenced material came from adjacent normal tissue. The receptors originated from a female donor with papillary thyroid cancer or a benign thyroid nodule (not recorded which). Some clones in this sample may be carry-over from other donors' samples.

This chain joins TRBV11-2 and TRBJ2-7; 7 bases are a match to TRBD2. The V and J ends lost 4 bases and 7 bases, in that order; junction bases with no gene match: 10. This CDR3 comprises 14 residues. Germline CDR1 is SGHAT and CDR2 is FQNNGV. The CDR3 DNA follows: TGTGCCAGCAGCTCCAGGACTAGTGGTGGGGAGCAGTACTTC. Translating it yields CASSSRTSGGEQYF.

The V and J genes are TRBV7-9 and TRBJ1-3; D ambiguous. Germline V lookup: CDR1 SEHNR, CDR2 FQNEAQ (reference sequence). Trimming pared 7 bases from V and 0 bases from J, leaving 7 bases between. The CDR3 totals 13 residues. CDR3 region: CASTPSSGNTIYF. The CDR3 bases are TGTGCCAGCACCCCTTCCTCTGGAAACACCATATATTTT.

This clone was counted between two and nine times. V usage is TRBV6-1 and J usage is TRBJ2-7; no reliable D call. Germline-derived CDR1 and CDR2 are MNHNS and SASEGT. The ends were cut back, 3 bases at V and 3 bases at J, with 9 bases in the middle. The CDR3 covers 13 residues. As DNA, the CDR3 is TGTGCCAGCAGTGATAGGGTTGTCTACGAGCAGTACGTC. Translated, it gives CASSDRVVYEQYV.

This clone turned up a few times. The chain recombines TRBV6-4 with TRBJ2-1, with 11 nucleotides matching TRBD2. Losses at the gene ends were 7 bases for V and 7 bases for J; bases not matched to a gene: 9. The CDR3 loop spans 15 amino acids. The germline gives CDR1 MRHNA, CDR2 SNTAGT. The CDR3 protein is CASTILAGESNEQFF. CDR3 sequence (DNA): TGTGCCAGCACCATACTAGCGGGGGAGTCAAATGAGCAGTTCTTC.

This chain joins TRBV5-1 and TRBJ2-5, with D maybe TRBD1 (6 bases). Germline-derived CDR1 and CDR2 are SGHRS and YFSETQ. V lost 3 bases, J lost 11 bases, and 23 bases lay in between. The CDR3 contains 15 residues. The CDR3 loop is CASSSMGASGGTQYF. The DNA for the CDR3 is TGCGCCAGCAGCTCAATGGGGGCTTCTGGTGGGACGCAGTACTTC. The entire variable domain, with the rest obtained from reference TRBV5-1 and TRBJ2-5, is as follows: KAGVTQTPRYLIKTRGQQVTLSCSPISGHRSVSWYQQTPGQGLQFLFEYFSETQRNKGNFPGRFSGRQFSNSRSEMNVSTLELGDSALYLCASSSMGASGGTQYFGPGTRLLVL.

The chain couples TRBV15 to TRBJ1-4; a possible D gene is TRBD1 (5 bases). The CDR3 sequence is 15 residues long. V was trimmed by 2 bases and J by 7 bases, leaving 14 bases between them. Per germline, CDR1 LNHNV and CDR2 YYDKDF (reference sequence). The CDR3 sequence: CATSRYPGVAEKLFF. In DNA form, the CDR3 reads TGTGCCACCAGCAGATATCCGGGGGTGGCTGAAAAACTGTTTTTT.

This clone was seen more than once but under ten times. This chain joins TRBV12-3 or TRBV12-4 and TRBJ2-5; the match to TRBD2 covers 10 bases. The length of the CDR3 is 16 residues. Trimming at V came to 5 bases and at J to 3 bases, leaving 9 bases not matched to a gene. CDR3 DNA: TGTGCCAGCAGTCAGACGAGCGGGGGGGCCGAAGAGACCCAGTACTTC. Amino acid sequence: CASSQTSGGAEETQYF.

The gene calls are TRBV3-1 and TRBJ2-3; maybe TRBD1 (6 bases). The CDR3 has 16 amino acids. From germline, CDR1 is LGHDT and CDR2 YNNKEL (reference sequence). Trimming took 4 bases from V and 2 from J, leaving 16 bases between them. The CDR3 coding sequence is TGTGCCAGCAGCCGCCTGGGGGCACGAAACACAGATACGCAGTATTTT. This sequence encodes CASSRLGARNTDTQYF.

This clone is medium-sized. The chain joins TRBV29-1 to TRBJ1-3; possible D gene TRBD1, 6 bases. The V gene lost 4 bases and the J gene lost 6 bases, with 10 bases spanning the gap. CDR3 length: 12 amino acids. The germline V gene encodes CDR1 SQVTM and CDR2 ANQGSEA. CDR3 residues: CSVGTESNTIYF. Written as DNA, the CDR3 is TGCAGCGTTGGGACAGAATCAAACACCATATATTTT.

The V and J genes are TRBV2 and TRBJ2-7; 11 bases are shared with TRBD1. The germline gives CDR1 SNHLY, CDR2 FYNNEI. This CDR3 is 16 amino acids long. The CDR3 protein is CASCEARGTGGVEQYF. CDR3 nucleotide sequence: TGTGCGAGCTGTGAAGCCCGGGGGACAGGGGGTGTCGAGCAGTACTTC.

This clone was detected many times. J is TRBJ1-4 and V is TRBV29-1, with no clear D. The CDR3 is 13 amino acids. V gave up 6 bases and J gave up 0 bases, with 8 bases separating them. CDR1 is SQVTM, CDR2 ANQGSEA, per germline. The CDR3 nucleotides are TGCAGCGTCCTGGGTGCAACTAATGAAAAACTGTTTTTT. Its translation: CSVLGATNEKLFF.

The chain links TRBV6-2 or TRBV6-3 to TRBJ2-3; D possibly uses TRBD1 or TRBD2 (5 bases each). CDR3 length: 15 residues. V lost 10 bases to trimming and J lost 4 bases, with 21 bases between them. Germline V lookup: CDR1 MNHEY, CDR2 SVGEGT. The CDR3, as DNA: TGTGCCATTTCGGGGCTAGCTTGGGGTTCAGATACGCAGTATTTT. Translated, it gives CAISGLAWGSDTQYF.

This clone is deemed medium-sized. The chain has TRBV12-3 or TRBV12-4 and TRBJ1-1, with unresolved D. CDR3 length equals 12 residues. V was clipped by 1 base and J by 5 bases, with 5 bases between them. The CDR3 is CASSLGLTEAFF. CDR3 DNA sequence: TGTGCCAGCAGTTTAGGGCTAACTGAAGCTTTCTTT.

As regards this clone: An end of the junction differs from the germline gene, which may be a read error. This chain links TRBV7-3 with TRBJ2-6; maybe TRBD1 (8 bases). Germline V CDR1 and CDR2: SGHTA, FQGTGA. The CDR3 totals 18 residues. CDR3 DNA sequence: TGTGCCAGCAGCGCGCGGACAGGGTGTCTGGGAGGGGCCAACGTCATGACTTTC. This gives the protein CASSARTGCLGGANVMTF.